The sequence of this TCR beta chain was determined in a study of T cell responses to AZD1222 COVID-19 vaccine. Overall study results and limits: No day 14 peak samples; only post-peak repertoires were characterized. Nearly half of spike-specific TCRs reportedly target unmutated variant regions.

The assay was immunoSEQ multiplex PCR, and TCRdb's table has in-frame clones only and misses some. The sample records about 77,000 clones, roughly 90% being singletons. A note on this clone: Antigen unknown.

The TCR was taken from an adult who received the AZD1222 COVID-19 vaccine. The source was peripheral blood, collected 28 days after the second AZD1222 dose.

The CDR3 reads CASSLERQNEKLFF. The CDR3 DNA reads as TGTGCCAGCAGCTTAGAACGACAGAATGAAAAACTGTTTTTT. This chain links TRBV11-2 with TRBJ1-4, with D perhaps matching TRBD1 (5 bases). The CDR3 is 14 amino acids. V was cut by 0 bases and J by 5 bases, with 7 bases left in between. The germline V gene encodes CDR1 SGHAT and CDR2 FQNNGV.